This TCR beta chain was recorded in a study of T cell clusters in autoimmune cytopenias. TRB amplification used roughly 250 ng of peripheral blood genomic DNA. The CDR3 is 14 amino acids. Per the germline V gene, CDR1 is SGHNT and CDR2 is YYREEE (reference sequence). Multiplex touch-down PCR amplified TRB using TRB-A and TRB-B pools in one tube. For each CDR3 protein, TCRdb gives one entry from its re-call of the multiplex PCR reads, without DNA. This specimen shows around 7,800 distinct CDR3 sequences; the ten leading clones hold approximately 4.7%. Study findings and constraints: Primary autoimmune cytopenia patients appeared to lack physiological T cell clusters present in healthy donors. Exclusive TRB clusters were about 2.8-fold more numerous in healthy donors than in active autoimmune hepatitis. TRB repertoire shifts in secondary cytopenia and chronic lymphocytic leukemia mostly reflected lymphoma, not autoimmunity.

This clonotype is classed as medium-sized by frequency. Antigen specificity is unknown. V and J are TRBV5-4 and TRBJ2-7; the TRBD2 assignment by TCRdb is unverifiable without DNA. Sequencing used peripheral blood. The receptor's source is a human donor with an autoimmune cytopenia or autoimmune hepatitis (not recorded which). This CDR3 is CASSLGAHPDEQYF.